These T cell receptor beta chains were read from a single sample in a study of patients and donors after allogeneic stem cell transplantation. One entry per CDR3 protein, called by TCRdb with MiXCR from the RT-PCR reads. The sample has approximately 140,000 distinct CDR3 sequences; about 40% are singletons. The sequenced material came from blood, either unsorted or a sorted T cell fraction (not recorded which). The origin of the receptors is a human donor who was either an allogeneic HSCT recipient or a stem cell or donor lymphocyte infusion donor (not recorded which). It is not recorded whose cells these are; they may come from a transplant donor. CDR3s include the opening cysteine and the closing phenylalanine or tryptophan. D genes are given only for firm matches. Clone size is not always given. Where it is, it says once, few, many or a class for expanded clones.

v_gene,d_gene,abundance,j_gene,CDR3aa,CDR3nt
TRBV6-5,-,-,TRBJ1-1,CASSYSVQNTEAFF,TGTGCCAGCAGTTACTCCGTCCAGAACACTGAAGCTTTCTTT
TRBV4-1,TRBD2,-,TRBJ2-3,CASRPISGASTDTQYF,TGCGCCAGCAGACCTATTAGCGGGGCCAGCACAGATACGCAGTATTTT
TRBV24-1,-,few,TRBJ1-5,CATSDFAGTGHQPQHF,TGTGCCACCAGTGACTTTGCAGGTACGGGCCATCAGCCCCAGCATTTT
TRBV12-3/TRBV12-4,TRBD1,-,TRBJ1-3,CASSPGTGRNTIYF,TGTGCCAGCTCCCCCGGGACAGGGCGAAACACCATATATTTT
TRBV5-1,TRBD1,-,TRBJ1-2,CASSLWLDRGQSNYGYTF,TGCGCCAGCAGCTTGTGGTTGGACAGGGGACAATCTAACTATGGCTACACCTTC
TRBV5-1,TRBD1,-,TRBJ1-1,CASFRGQGNTEAFF,TGCGCCAGCTTTAGGGGGCAAGGGAACACTGAAGCTTTCTTT
TRBV28,-,-,TRBJ2-3,CASSFDHSTDTQYF,TGTGCCAGCAGTTTCGATCACTCCACAGATACGCAGTATTTT
TRBV6-5,-,few,TRBJ1-3,CASSWTPFGNTIYF,TGTGCCAGCAGTTGGACCCCCTTTGGAAACACCATATATTTT
TRBV7-6,-,few,TRBJ1-1,CASRSSGANTEAFF,TGTGCCAGCAGGTCCTCCGGGGCGAACACTGAAGCTTTCTTT
TRBV7-9,-,-,TRBJ1-6,CASSPGRDNSPLHF,TGTGCCAGCAGCCCCGGACGGGATAATTCACCCCTCCACTTT
TRBV6-5,-,few,TRBJ1-1,CASSYDLGANTEAFF,TGTGCCAGCAGTTACGATCTGGGGGCGAACACTGAAGCTTTCTTT
TRBV12-3/TRBV12-4,-,-,TRBJ1-2,CASNQYLDPGGYTF,TGTGCCAGCAACCAATACTTAGACCCCGGTGGCTACACCTTC
TRBV10-3,-,-,TRBJ2-3,CAIGSGHTDTQYF,TGTGCCATCGGGAGCGGGCACACAGATACGCAGTATTTT
TRBV3-1,TRBD1,-,TRBJ1-2,CASSFDRDHTF,TGTGCCAGCAGCTTCGACAGGGATCACACCTTC
TRBV9,-,-,TRBJ1-1,CASSAWKMNTEAFF,TGTGCCAGCAGCGCCTGGAAGATGAACACTGAAGCTTTCTTT
TRBV7-2,-,medium-sized,TRBJ1-3,CASSPLTSGNTIYF,TGTGCCAGCAGTCCCCTTACCTCTGGAAACACCATATATTTT
TRBV7-3,-,-,TRBJ1-1,CASSHDGKDTEAFF,TGTGCCAGCAGCCACGACGGGAAGGACACTGAAGCTTTCTTT
TRBV19,-,once,TRBJ1-1,CASRLLASQAEAFF,TGTGCCAGTAGGCTATTGGCCAGCCAGGCTGAAGCTTTCTTT
TRBV15,TRBD1,-,TRBJ1-2,CATSRAQGEGYTF,TGTGCCACCAGCAGAGCCCAGGGGGAGGGCTACACCTTC
TRBV7-8,TRBD1,few,TRBJ2-5,CASSFTGDTQETQYF,TGTGCCAGCAGCTTCACAGGGGACACGCAAGAGACCCAGTACTTC
TRBV29-1,-,few,TRBJ2-3,CSVEELAADTQYF,TGCAGCGTTGAGGAACTAGCAGCAGATACGCAGTATTTT
TRBV12-3/TRBV12-4,TRBD2,few,TRBJ2-1,CASSLEALAGGRGNEQFF,TGTGCCAGCAGTTTAGAAGCCCTAGCGGGGGGGCGTGGCAATGAGCAGTTCTTC
TRBV28,TRBD1,many,TRBJ1-2,CASSSTTGRDYGYTF,TGTGCCAGCAGTTCCACGACAGGGAGGGACTATGGCTACACCTTC
TRBV9,TRBD1,-,TRBJ2-7,CASSVGGQGGSYEQYF,TGTGCCAGCAGCGTAGGAGGACAGGGGGGGTCCTACGAGCAGTACTTC
TRBV20-1,TRBD2,few,TRBJ2-3,CSAAGLAGVTDTQYF,TGCAGTGCTGCCGGACTAGCGGGGGTTACAGATACGCAGTATTTT
TRBV9,TRBD1,-,TRBJ1-5,CASSGGQALSNQPQHF,TGTGCCAGCAGCGGGGGACAGGCCCTCAGCAATCAGCCCCAGCATTTT
TRBV28,-,few,TRBJ2-7,CASRPTGPYYEQYF,TGTGCCAGCAGACCTACCGGACCTTACTACGAGCAGTACTTC
TRBV20-1,TRBD1,few,TRBJ1-1,CSARDGTANTEAFF,TGCAGTGCTAGAGATGGGACAGCAAACACTGAAGCTTTCTTT
TRBV12-3/TRBV12-4,TRBD1,once,TRBJ1-6,CASSLEGWAGGSPLHF,TGTGCCAGCAGTTTGGAGGGTTGGGCAGGGGGCTCACCCCTCCACTTT
TRBV11-1,TRBD1,-,TRBJ1-4,CASSWGQGRNEKLFF,TGTGCCAGCAGTTGGGGACAGGGAAGAAATGAAAAACTGTTTTTT
TRBV7-6,-,-,TRBJ2-1,CASSSHSYNEQFF,TGTGCCAGCAGTTCGCATTCCTACAATGAGCAGTTCTTC
TRBV15,TRBD2,few,TRBJ2-3,CATRASGGLDTQYF,TGTGCCACCAGGGCTAGCGGGGGGCTTGATACGCAGTATTTT
TRBV10-3,-,many,TRBJ1-3,CAISESGTGNTIYF,TGTGCCATCAGTGAGAGCGGGACTGGAAACACCATATATTTT
TRBV6-5,-,-,TRBJ2-5,CASSLGGDPPPQETQYF,TGTGCCAGCAGTCTCGGGGGCGATCCCCCGCCCCAAGAGACCCAGTACTTC
TRBV4-3,-,-,TRBJ2-2,CASSQVGGNTGELFF,TGCGCCAGCAGTCAAGTCGGGGGGAACACCGGGGAGCTGTTTTTT
TRBV6-6,TRBD2,few,TRBJ2-1,CASSPHSGGVYNEQFF,TGTGCCAGCAGCCCCCACAGCGGGGGGGTTTACAATGAGCAGTTCTTC
TRBV5-5,-,-,TRBJ1-1,CASRSGAMNTEAFF,TGTGCCAGTCGATCCGGGGCCATGAACACTGAAGCTTTCTTT
TRBV7-8,TRBD1,-,TRBJ1-5,CASSSLLGTGQPQHF,TGTGCCAGCAGCTCCCTTCTTGGGACAGGTCAGCCCCAGCATTTT
TRBV7-2,-,few,TRBJ1-5,CASSLRTYQPQHF,TGTGCCAGCAGCTTACGGACTTATCAGCCCCAGCATTTT
TRBV7-8,-,few,TRBJ1-3,CASSPLTLGSGNTIYF,TGTGCCAGCAGCCCTCTAACTCTCGGTTCTGGAAACACCATATATTTT
TRBV29-1,-,-,TRBJ1-2,CSVDDSPKNYGYTF,TGCAGCGTTGACGACAGCCCGAAGAACTATGGCTACACCTTC
TRBV12-3/TRBV12-4,TRBD2,-,TRBJ2-3,CASSLGTSGGATDTQYF,TGTGCCAGCAGTTTGGGGACTAGCGGGGGGGCTACAGATACGCAGTATTTT
TRBV10-3,-,-,TRBJ2-3,CAAGASQNGDTQYF,TGTGCCGCGGGGGCTAGCCAAAACGGAGATACGCAGTATTTT
TRBV5-1,TRBD1,-,TRBJ1-2,CASSFGGQGGLNYGYTF,TGCGCCAGCAGCTTCGGTGGGCAGGGGGGCCTTAACTATGGCTACACCTTC
TRBV6-5,-,-,TRBJ1-3,CASGGILTPSSGNTIYF,TGTGCCAGCGGGGGAATCCTGACCCCTAGCTCTGGAAACACCATATATTTT
TRBV7-9,-,-,TRBJ1-1,CASSFRGPSTEAFF,TGTGCCAGCAGCTTCAGGGGTCCTAGCACTGAAGCTTTCTTT
TRBV4-3,-,-,TRBJ1-1,CASSLGTQGLNTEAFF,TGCGCCAGCAGTCTAGGTACACAGGGATTGAACACTGAAGCTTTCTTT
TRBV20-1,-,-,TRBJ1-5,CSATPIISSNQPQHF,TGCAGTGCTACCCCCATAATTAGTAGCAATCAGCCCCAGCATTTT
TRBV20-1,TRBD1,many,TRBJ1-6,CSARQFGTGQFYNSPLHF,TGCAGTGCTAGACAATTCGGGACAGGGCAATTTTATAATTCACCCCTCCACTTT
TRBV7-8,-,-,TRBJ1-6,CASSLAGDSSSPLHF,TGTGCCAGCAGCTTAGCAGGGGATAGTAGTTCACCCCTCCACTTT
TRBV5-6,-,few,TRBJ1-2,CASSGGNYGYTF,TGTGCCAGCAGCGGGGGGAACTATGGCTACACCTTC
TRBV12-3/TRBV12-4,TRBD1,-,TRBJ1-1,CASSFFGTGVYTEAFF,TGTGCCAGCAGTTTCTTCGGGACAGGGGTCTACACTGAAGCTTTCTTT